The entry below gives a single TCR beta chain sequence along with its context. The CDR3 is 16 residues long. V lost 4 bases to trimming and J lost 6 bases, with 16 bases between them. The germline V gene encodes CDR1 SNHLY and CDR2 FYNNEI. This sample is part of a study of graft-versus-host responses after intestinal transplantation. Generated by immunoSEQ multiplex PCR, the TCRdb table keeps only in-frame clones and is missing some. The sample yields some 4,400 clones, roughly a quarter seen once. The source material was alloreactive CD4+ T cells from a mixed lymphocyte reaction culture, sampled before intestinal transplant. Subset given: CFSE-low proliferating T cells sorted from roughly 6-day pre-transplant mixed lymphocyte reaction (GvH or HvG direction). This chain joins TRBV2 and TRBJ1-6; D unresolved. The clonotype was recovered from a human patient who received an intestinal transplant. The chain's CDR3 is CASSVIRGRANSPLHF. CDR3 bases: TGTGCCAGCAGTGTGATTCGCGGCCGTGCTAATTCACCCCTCCACTTT.